Below are 11 T cell receptor beta chains sequenced from a single sample in a study of T cells in Graves' hyperthyroidism and ophthalmopathy. The CDR3 regions of TCR beta were amplified from RNA transcripts. The HTBI set primed first-round TCR CDR3 RT-PCR. TCRdb processed the multiplex PCR reads anew with MiXCR; each CDR3 protein has one entry. The sample records more than 500,000 distinct CDR3 sequences, 15% to 20% being singletons. The sequenced sample consisted of blood. Every receptor here comes from a woman in her 30s with Graves' hyperthyroidism.

This clonotype showed up many times. The rearrangement uses TRBV7-2 and TRBJ2-1; 10 positions agree with TRBD1. Germline V CDR1 and CDR2: SGHTA, FQGNSA. This CDR3 is built from 16 residues. With V trimmed by 7 bases and J by 2 bases, 8 bases remained unmatched. In DNA form, the CDR3 reads TGTGCCAGCAACCCCACCGGGACAGGGGCCTACAATGAGCAGTTCTTC. As protein: CASNPTGTGAYNEQFF.

This clonotype has ten or more counts. The chain joins TRBV7-2 to TRBJ1-5; D unclear. Between the trimmed V and J ends, which lost 4 bases and 7 bases, there was a span of 11 bases. Germline CDR1 and CDR2: SGHTA and FQGNSA. The CDR3 runs to 13 residues. The CDR3: CASSSGRAQPQHF. The CDR3 coding sequence is TGTGCCAGCAGCTCCGGGAGGGCACAGCCCCAGCATTTT.

This clonotype was seen repeatedly, ten times or more. V and J are TRBV3-1 and TRBJ2-7, with TRBD1 identical over 7 bases. Germline V gives CDR1 LGHDT, CDR2 YNNKEL (reference sequence). After removal of 2 bases from V and 6 bases from J, the junction contained 1 base not matched to a gene. The CDR3 extends over 12 amino acids. This CDR3 reads CASSQRGREQYF. Here the CDR3 DNA reads TGTGCCAGCAGCCAAAGGGGGCGCGAGCAGTACTTC.

Many counts were recorded for this clonotype. This sequence joins TRBV12-5 and TRBJ2-5, with D perhaps TRBD1 (5 bases). V lost 2 bases to trimming and J lost 13 bases, with 11 bases between them. Germline loops: CDR1 LGHNT, CDR2 FRNRAP. The CDR3 spans 11 residues. The CDR3 coding sequence is TGTGCTAGTGGTTTGTCGGTGACAGTGTACTTC. Translation gives CASGLSVTVYF.

V gene TRBV7-3 combines with J gene TRBJ2-2; D uncertain. V was clipped by 0 bases and J by 0 bases, with 8 bases between them. Germline-derived CDR1 and CDR2 are SGHTA and FQGTGA. This CDR3 comprises 16 residues. The chain's CDR3 is CASSLTQVANTGELFF. The CDR3 region has the DNA TGTGCCAGCAGCTTAACCCAGGTCGCGAACACCGGGGAGCTGTTTTTT.

On this clonotype itself: One junction end does not reproduce the germline sequence, and a read error may be involved. The chain links TRBV6-6 to TRBJ1-1, with D possibly TRBD1 on 5 matching bases. The CDR3 has 15 residues. CDR1 and CDR2 (germline): MNHNY, SVGAGI (reference sequence). CDR3 nucleotide sequence: TGTGCCAGCGGTTACTCGAACAGGAGGGACACTGAAGCTTTCTTT. Its protein is CASGYSNRRDTEAFF.

The chain combines TRBV7-3 with TRBJ2-3; TRBD2 is a possible D gene (6 bases). CDR1 SGHTA and CDR2 FQGTGA come from the germline V gene. V was cut by 6 bases and J by 5 bases, with 15 bases left in between. The CDR3 has 14 amino acids. The chain's CDR3 is CASSLLGGGDTQYF. CDR3 DNA: TGTGCCAGCAGTCTCCTCGGGGGTGGAGATACGCAGTATTTT.

This clonotype was counted many times. This chain connects TRBV28 to TRBJ2-7, with unresolved D. Trimming pared 4 bases from V and 6 bases from J, leaving 10 bases between. CDR3 size: 12 residues. From germline, CDR1 is MDHEN and CDR2 SYDVKM. This CDR3 reads CASSSGPSEQYF. CDR3 in DNA: TGTGCCAGCAGTTCCGGCCCCTCCGAGCAGTACTTC.

This clonotype occurred a few times. J is TRBJ2-5 and V is TRBV25-1, with 7 bases aligning to TRBD1. This CDR3 is built from 15 residues. Germline lookup yields CDR1 MGHDK and CDR2 SYGVNS. V lost 3 bases, J lost 7 bases, and 11 bases stayed unmatched. The CDR3 DNA follows: TGTGCCAGCAGTGACCTGACAGGGTATGGGGTGACCCAGTACTTC. This gives the protein CASSDLTGYGVTQYF.

This clonotype occurred many times. The chain uses TRBV2 and TRBJ1-4; no reliable D call. The CDR3 has 12 amino acids. Per germline, CDR1 SNHLY and CDR2 FYNNEI. V lost 10 bases to trimming and J lost 8 bases, with 14 bases between them. CDR3 DNA: TGTGCCACCCTGGGAAGGACCGAAAAACTGTTTTTT. Translation gives CATLGRTEKLFF.

This clonotype was seen a handful of times. A read error may produce the germline difference seen at one junction end. The gene calls are TRBV7-3 and TRBJ2-1; D uncertain. This CDR3 is built from 14 residues. Germline lookup yields CDR1 SGHTA and CDR2 FQGTGA. This CDR3 is CASSFSSTYSEQFF. As DNA, the CDR3 is TGTGCCAGCAGTTTTAGTTCTACCTACAGTGAGCAGTTCTTC.